In this sample, the clone carrying this TCR beta chain turned up once. This specimen belongs to a study of T cell changes during pregnancy in multiple sclerosis. The CDR3 runs to 15 residues. The germline gives CDR1 ENHRY, CDR2 SYGVKD. V was pared by 5 bases and J by 0 bases, with 11 bases between. TCRdb's table, derived via immunoSEQ multiplex PCR, lists solely in-frame clones and lacks some. This table holds around 69,000 clones, roughly 92% found once. The sample was peripheral blood, taken in the second trimester of pregnancy. The TCR originated in a female donor in good health, enrolled as a control in a pregnancy study. This chain uses TRBV10-3 with TRBJ1-5; TRBD1 is a possible D gene (6 bases). The CDR3 here is CAISMDSNSNQPQHF. The CDR3 DNA is TGTGCCATCAGTATGGACAGCAATAGCAATCAGCCCCAGCATTTT.